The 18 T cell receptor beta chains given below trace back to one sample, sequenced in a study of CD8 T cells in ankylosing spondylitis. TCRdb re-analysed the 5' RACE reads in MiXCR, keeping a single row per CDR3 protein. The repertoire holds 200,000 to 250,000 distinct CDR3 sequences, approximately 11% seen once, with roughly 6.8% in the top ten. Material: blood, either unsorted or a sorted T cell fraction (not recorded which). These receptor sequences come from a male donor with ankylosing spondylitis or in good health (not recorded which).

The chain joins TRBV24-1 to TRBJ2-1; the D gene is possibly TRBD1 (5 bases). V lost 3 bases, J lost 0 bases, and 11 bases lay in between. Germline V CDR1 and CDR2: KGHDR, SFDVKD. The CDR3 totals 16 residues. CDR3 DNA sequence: TGTGCCACCAGTGATGGACAAGTGAGCTCCTACAATGAGCAGTTCTTC. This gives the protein CATSDGQVSSYNEQFF.

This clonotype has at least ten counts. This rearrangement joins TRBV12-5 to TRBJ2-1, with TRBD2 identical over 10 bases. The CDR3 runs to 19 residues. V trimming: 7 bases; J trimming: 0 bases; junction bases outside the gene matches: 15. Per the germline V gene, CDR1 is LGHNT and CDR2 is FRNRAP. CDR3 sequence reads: CASVMLAGAAIISYNEQFF. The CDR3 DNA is TGTGCTAGTGTGATGCTAGCGGGGGCCGCGATTATCTCCTACAATGAGCAGTTCTTC.

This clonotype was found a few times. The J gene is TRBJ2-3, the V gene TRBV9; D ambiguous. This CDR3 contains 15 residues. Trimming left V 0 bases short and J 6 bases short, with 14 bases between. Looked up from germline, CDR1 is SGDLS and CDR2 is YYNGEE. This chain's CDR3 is CASSVDARGADTQYF. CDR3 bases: TGTGCCAGCAGCGTAGATGCGAGAGGAGCCGATACGCAGTATTTT.

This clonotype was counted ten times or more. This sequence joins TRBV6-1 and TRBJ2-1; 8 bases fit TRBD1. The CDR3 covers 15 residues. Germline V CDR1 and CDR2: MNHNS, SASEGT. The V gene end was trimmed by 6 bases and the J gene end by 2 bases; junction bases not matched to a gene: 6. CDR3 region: CASRAGGTTYNEQFF. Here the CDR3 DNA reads TGTGCCAGCAGGGCAGGGGGCACGACCTACAATGAGCAGTTCTTC.

CDR3: CASSEQGGAGQPQHF. CDR3 sequence (DNA): TGTGCCAGCAGCGAACAGGGGGGGGCTGGTCAGCCCCAGCATTTT. V gene TRBV7-3 combines with J gene TRBJ1-5; 8 nucleotides line up with TRBD1. The CDR3 runs 15 residues. Germline-derived CDR1 and CDR2 are SGHTA and FQGTGA. J lost 6 bases, V lost 5 bases, and 9 bases had no gene match.

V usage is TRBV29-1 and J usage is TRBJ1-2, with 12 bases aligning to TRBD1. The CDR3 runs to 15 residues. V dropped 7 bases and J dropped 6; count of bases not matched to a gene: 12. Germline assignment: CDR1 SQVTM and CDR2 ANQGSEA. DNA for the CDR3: TGCAGCGGGGACGCCGGGACAGGGGGCGCGGATGGCTACACCTTC. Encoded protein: CSGDAGTGGADGYTF.

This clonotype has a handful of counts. The CDR3: CASSSGVAQYF. DNA of the CDR3: TGTGCCAGCAGCTCGGGGGTGGCGCAGTATTTT. This chain uses TRBV11-3 with TRBJ2-3; tentatively, D is TRBD2 (6 bases). This CDR3 is built from 11 residues. V lost 4 bases and J 10 bases, leaving 9 bases between the germline ends. Germline CDR1 and CDR2: SGHNT and YENEEA.

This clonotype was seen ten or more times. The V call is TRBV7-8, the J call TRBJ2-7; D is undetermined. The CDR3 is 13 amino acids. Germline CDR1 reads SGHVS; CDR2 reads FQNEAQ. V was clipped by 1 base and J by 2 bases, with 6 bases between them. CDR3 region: CASSLGVPYEQYF. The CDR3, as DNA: TGTGCCAGCAGCTTAGGGGTCCCCTACGAGCAGTACTTC.

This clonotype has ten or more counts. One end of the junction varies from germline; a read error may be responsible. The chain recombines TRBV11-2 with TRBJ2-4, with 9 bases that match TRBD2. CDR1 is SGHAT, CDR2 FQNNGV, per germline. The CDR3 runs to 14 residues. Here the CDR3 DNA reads TGTGCCAGCAGCTTAGTAGCGGGAGACTTTCGATCGAACTTC. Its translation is CASSLVAGDFRSNF.

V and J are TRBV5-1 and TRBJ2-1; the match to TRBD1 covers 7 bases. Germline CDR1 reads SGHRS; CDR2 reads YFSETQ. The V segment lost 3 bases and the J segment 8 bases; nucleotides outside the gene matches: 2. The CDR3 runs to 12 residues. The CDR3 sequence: CASSYDRDEQFF. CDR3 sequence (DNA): TGCGCCAGCAGCTACGACAGGGATGAGCAGTTCTTC.

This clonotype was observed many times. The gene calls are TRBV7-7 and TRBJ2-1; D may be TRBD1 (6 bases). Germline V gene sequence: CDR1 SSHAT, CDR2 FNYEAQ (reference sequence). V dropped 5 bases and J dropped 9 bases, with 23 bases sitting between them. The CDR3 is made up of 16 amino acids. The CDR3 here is CASSLTSGQGAREQFF. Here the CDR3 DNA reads TGTGCCAGCAGCCTGACCTCGGGACAAGGAGCACGTGAGCAGTTCTTC.

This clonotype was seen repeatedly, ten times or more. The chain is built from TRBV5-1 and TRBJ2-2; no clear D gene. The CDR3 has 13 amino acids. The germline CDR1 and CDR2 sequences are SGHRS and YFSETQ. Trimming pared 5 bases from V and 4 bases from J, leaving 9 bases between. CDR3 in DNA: TGCGCCAGCAGGGAGTCTGGCACCGGGGAGCTGTTTTTT. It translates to CASRESGTGELFF.

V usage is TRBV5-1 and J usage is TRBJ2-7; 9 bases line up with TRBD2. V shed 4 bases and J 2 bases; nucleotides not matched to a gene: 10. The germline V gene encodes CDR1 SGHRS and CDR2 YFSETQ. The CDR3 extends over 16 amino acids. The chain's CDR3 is CASSISPLAGTYEQYF. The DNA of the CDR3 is TGCGCCAGCAGCATCTCCCCTCTAGCGGGGACCTACGAGCAGTACTTC. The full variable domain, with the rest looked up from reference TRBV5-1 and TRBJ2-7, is KAGVTQTPRYLIKTRGQQVTLSCSPISGHRSVSWYQQTPGQGLQFLFEYFSETQRNKGNFPGRFSGRQFSNSRSEMNVSTLELGDSALYLCASSISPLAGTYEQYFGPGTRLTVT.

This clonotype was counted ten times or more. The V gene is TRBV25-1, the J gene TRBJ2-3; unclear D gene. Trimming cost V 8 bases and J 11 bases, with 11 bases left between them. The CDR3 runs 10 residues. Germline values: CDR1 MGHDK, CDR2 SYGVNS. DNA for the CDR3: TGTGCCAGCCGAGGTGAAGGGCAGTATTTT. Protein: CASRGEGQYF.

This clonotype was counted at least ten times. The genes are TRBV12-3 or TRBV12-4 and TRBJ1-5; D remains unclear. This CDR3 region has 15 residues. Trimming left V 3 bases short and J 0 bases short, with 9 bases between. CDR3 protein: CASSLGRFSNQPQHF. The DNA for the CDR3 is TGTGCCAGCAGTTTGGGCAGATTTAGCAATCAGCCCCAGCATTTT.

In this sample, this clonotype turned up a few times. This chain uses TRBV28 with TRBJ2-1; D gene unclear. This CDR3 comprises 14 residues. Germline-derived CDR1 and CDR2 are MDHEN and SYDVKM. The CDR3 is CASLVASSYNEQFF. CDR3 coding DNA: TGTGCGAGCCTGGTAGCCAGCTCCTACAATGAGCAGTTCTTC.

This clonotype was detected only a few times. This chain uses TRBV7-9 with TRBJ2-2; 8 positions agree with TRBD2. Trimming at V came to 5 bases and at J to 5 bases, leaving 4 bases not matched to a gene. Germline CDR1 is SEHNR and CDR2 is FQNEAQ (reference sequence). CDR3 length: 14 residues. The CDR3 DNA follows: TGTGCCAGCAGCACGAGCGGGGGAACCGGGGAGCTGTTTTTT. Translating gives CASSTSGGTGELFF. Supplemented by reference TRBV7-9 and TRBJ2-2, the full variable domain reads DTGVSQNPRHKITKRGQNVTFRCDPISEHNRLYWYRQTLGQGPEFLTYFQNEAQLEKSRLLSDRFSAERPKGSFSTLEIQRTEQGDSAMYLCASSTSGGTGELFFGEGSRLTVL.

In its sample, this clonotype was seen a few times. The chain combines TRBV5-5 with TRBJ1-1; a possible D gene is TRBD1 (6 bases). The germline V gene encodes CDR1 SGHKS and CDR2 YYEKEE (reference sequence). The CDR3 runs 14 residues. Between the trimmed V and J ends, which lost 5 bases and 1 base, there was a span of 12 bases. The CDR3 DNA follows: TGTGCCAGCAGGACACCGGGACAGAACACTGAAGCTTTCTTT. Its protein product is CASRTPGQNTEAFF.